These 32 T cell receptor beta chains share one sample of origin, sequenced in a study of cytomegalovirus exposure and HLA in healthy donors. With 60 Vbeta and 13 Jbeta primers, the PCR was carried out. The table came from immunoSEQ multiplex PCR; TCRdb's copy has only in-frame clones and leaves some out. Of roughly 93,000 clones in the sample, more than 65% were seen once. The sequenced sample was PBMCs. Receptor source: a human donor in good health.

The chain employs TRBV19 and TRBJ1-1, with TRBD1 as a possible D gene (6 bases). Trimming removed 0 bases at V and 1 base at J, with 15 bases between. The germline V gene encodes CDR1 LNHDA and CDR2 SQIVND (reference sequence). CDR3 length: 17 amino acids. The CDR3 sequence: CASSIDFMTGKNTEAFF. The DNA for the CDR3 is TGTGCCAGTAGTATAGACTTCATGACAGGCAAGAACACTGAAGCTTTCTTT.

In this sample, this clone turned up a few times. CDR3 protein: CASSNRQGYTEAFF. In DNA form, the CDR3 reads TGTGCCAGCAGTAACCGACAGGGTTACACTGAAGCTTTCTTT. The rearrangement joins TRBV6-5 to TRBJ1-1; TRBD1 agrees at 7 bases. The CDR3 spans 14 residues. Germline V gene data show CDR1 as MNHEY and CDR2 as SVGAGI. V was pared by 5 bases and J by 3 bases, with 6 bases of the junction left unmatched.

This chain links TRBV6-5 with TRBJ2-5; tentative D call: TRBD2 (6 bases). Germline loops: CDR1 MNHEY, CDR2 SVGAGI. The CDR3 has 16 residues. Deletions cut 0 bases from V and 9 bases from J, with 20 bases between. The CDR3 loop reads CASSYSSGSPPGAQYF. DNA for the CDR3: TGTGCCAGCAGTTACTCCAGTGGGTCCCCCCCGGGGGCCCAGTACTTC.

J is TRBJ2-3 and V is TRBV30, with unresolved D. Germline values: CDR1 GTSNPN, CDR2 SVGIG (reference sequence). V dropped 1 base and J dropped 2 bases, with 4 bases sitting between them. CDR3 size: 12 residues. The CDR3 protein is CAWSELTDTQYF. CDR3 sequence (DNA): TGTGCCTGGAGTGAACTCACAGATACGCAGTATTTT.

CDR3 sequence: CASSLNPGTEANYGYTF. The CDR3 coding sequence is TGCGCCAGCAGCTTGAACCCTGGGACAGAAGCTAACTATGGCTACACCTTC. This sequence joins TRBV5-1 and TRBJ1-2; 7 nucleotides match TRBD1. V gave up 1 base and J gave up 0 bases; unmatched junction bases: 9. Germline V gene data show CDR1 as SGHRS and CDR2 as YFSETQ. The CDR3 loop spans 17 amino acids.

The chain combines TRBV18 with TRBJ2-5, with a tentative D call TRBD2 (5 bases). The CDR3 runs 15 residues. Germline V gives CDR1 KGHSH, CDR2 LQKENI. V lost 0 bases and J 0 bases, leaving 8 bases between the germline ends. In DNA form, the CDR3 reads TGTGCCAGCTCACCACCACTGACTAACCAAGAGACCCAGTACTTC. It codes for CASSPPLTNQETQYF.

This clone was found a few times. The V and J genes are TRBV18 and TRBJ1-2; TRBD1 might be the D (5 bases). CDR1 and CDR2 (germline): KGHSH, LQKENI. The CDR3 length is 13 residues. V was trimmed by 0 bases and J by 6 bases, leaving 8 bases between them. As DNA, the CDR3 is TGTGCCAGCTCACCACCGGGGGGAAATGGCTACACCTTC. Translated: CASSPPGGNGYTF.

The gene calls are TRBV20-1 and TRBJ1-2; 7 nucleotides line up with TRBD1. Germline V CDR1 and CDR2: DFQATT, SNEGSKA (reference sequence). The J segment lost 3 bases and the V segment lost 8 bases, leaving 3 bases of the junction unmatched. The CDR3 runs 11 residues. As DNA, the CDR3 is TGCAGTACGGGGACAGACTATGGCTACACCTTC. It specifies CSTGTDYGYTF.

The chain is built from TRBV27 and TRBJ1-5, with TRBD1 as a possible D gene (5 bases). Trimming removed 4 bases from V and 4 bases from J, with 17 bases in between. There are 16 residues in the CDR3. CDR1 is MNHEY and CDR2 is SMNVEV in the germline V gene (reference sequence). Written as DNA, the CDR3 is TGTGCCAGCAGTTCAACAGTCGGGGAGGGGAATCAGCCCCAGCATTTT. It yields the protein CASSSTVGEGNQPQHF.

This sequence joins TRBV5-1 and TRBJ1-4; 7 bases align to TRBD1. V was clipped by 4 bases and J by 3 bases; unmatched bases: 15. CDR3 length equals 18 residues. Germline V lookup: CDR1 SGHRS, CDR2 YFSETQ. The CDR3 nucleotides are TGCGCCAGCAGCCTCTTAACCGACAGGGTTGGGCCTAATGAAAAACTGTTTTTT. Amino acid sequence: CASSLLTDRVGPNEKLFF. Combining the CDR3 with reference TRBV5-1 and TRBJ1-4 gives the whole variable domain KAGVTQTPRYLIKTRGQQVTLSCSPISGHRSVSWYQQTPGQGLQFLFEYFSETQRNKGNFPGRFSGRQFSNSRSEMNVSTLELGDSALYLCASSLLTDRVGPNEKLFFGSGTQLSVL.

The gene calls are TRBV6-1 and TRBJ2-5, with TRBD1 as a possible D gene (5 bases). V lost 6 bases and J 1 base, leaving 12 bases between the germline ends. CDR1 MNHNS and CDR2 SASEGT come from the germline V gene. CDR3 length: 14 amino acids. The CDR3 here is CASRGIGAQETQYF. The CDR3 DNA sequence: TGTGCCAGCAGAGGTATTGGGGCCCAAGAGACCCAGTACTTC.

The V and J genes are TRBV9 and TRBJ1-1; no definite D call. CDR3 length equals 14 residues. The germline gives CDR1 SGDLS, CDR2 YYNGEE. V was clipped by 4 bases and J by 5 bases, with 15 bases between them. CDR3 protein: CASSQGRMGTEAFF. The CDR3 DNA is TGTGCCAGCAGCCAAGGGAGGATGGGGACTGAAGCTTTCTTT. The full variable domain, with the rest looked up from reference TRBV9 and TRBJ1-1, is DSGVTQTPKHLITATGQRVTLRCSPRSGDLSVYWYQQSLDQGLQFLIQYYNGEERAKGNILERFSAQQFPDLHSELNLSSLELGDSALYFCASSQGRMGTEAFFGQGTRLTVV.

The V gene is TRBV5-1, the J gene TRBJ1-3, with unresolved D. This CDR3 region has 16 residues. Germline values: CDR1 SGHRS, CDR2 YFSETQ. The V end lost 4 bases, the J end lost 4 bases, and 18 bases lay between the germline ends. This CDR3 is CASSPARGGVGNTIYF. DNA for the CDR3: TGCGCCAGCAGCCCCGCCCGGGGAGGTGTGGGAAACACCATATATTTT.

The V call is TRBV30, the J call TRBJ1-5; a possible D gene is TRBD1 (6 bases). The CDR3 covers 12 residues. Deletions cut 8 bases from V and 6 bases from J, with 14 bases between. Looked up from germline, CDR1 is GTSNPN and CDR2 is SVGIG (reference sequence). As DNA, the CDR3 is TGTGCCCTCAGGGAGGGGGGTCAGCCCCAGCATTTT. As protein: CALREGGQPQHF.

This clone was observed a handful of times. The gene calls are TRBV6-1 and TRBJ1-3; 7 bases line up with TRBD1. Trimming took 6 bases from V and 6 from J; bases not matched to a gene: 8. The V gene's germline CDR1 is MNHNS and CDR2 SASEGT. The CDR3 length is 14 residues. The CDR3 coding sequence is TGTGCCAGCAGCCACAGGGGTGGAGAAAACACCATATATTTT. This sequence encodes CASSHRGGENTIYF.

The chain joins TRBV7-2 to TRBJ2-7; 8 nucleotides align to TRBD1. With V trimmed by 7 bases and J by 7 bases, 15 bases remained unmatched. Germline V CDR1 and CDR2: SGHTA, FQGNSA. The CDR3 spans 15 residues. CDR3 in amino acids: CASTEPGTGPGEQYF. The CDR3 DNA sequence: TGTGCCAGCACCGAACCGGGGACAGGACCGGGGGAGCAGTACTTC. The full variable domain, its missing parts supplied by reference TRBV7-2 and TRBJ2-7, is GAGVSQSPSNKVTEKGKDVELRCDPISGHTALYWYRQSLGQGLEFLIYFQGNSAPDKSGLPSDRFSAERTGGSVSTLTIQRTQQEDSAVYLCASTEPGTGPGEQYFGPGTRLTVT.

This clone was observed once. The rearrangement joins TRBV7-7 to TRBJ1-3; 8 nucleotides match TRBD1. This CDR3 is 22 amino acids long. Unmatched junction bases numbered 28, after V lost 5 bases and J lost 4 bases. Germline CDR1 reads SSHAT; CDR2 reads FNYEAQ (reference sequence). CDR3 in amino acids: CASSPDLPGGYLEARFGNTIYF. The CDR3 DNA follows: TGTGCCAGCAGCCCCGACCTGCCAGGGGGCTACTTAGAGGCCCGATTCGGAAACACCATATATTTT.

The chain links TRBV4-3 to TRBJ1-2; the match to TRBD1 covers 8 bases. The trim removed 1 base at V and 7 bases at J, leaving 5 bases unmatched. Germline V gives CDR1 LGHNA, CDR2 YSLEER. The CDR3 spans 14 residues. CDR3 region: CASSQGTGLSGYTF. CDR3 coding DNA: TGCGCCAGCAGCCAAGGGACAGGGTTGAGTGGCTACACCTTC.

The V and J genes are TRBV5-1 and TRBJ2-7, with a weak D call TRBD2 (5 bases). The V gene's germline CDR1 is SGHRS and CDR2 YFSETQ. Trimming took 0 bases from V and 3 from J, leaving 7 bases between them. The CDR3 length is 13 residues. The CDR3 protein is CASSLEGGYEQYF. CDR3 coding DNA: TGCGCCAGCAGCTTGGAAGGAGGCTACGAGCAGTACTTC.

A single count supports this clone. The V call is TRBV29-1, the J call TRBJ2-7; TRBD1 matches 8 bases. V lost 7 bases, J lost 9 bases, and 11 bases stayed unmatched. CDR1 is SQVTM, CDR2 ANQGSEA, per germline. The CDR3 is 12 amino acids. CDR3 DNA sequence: TGCAGCGCCCGGGCAGGGGGCCACGGGCAGTACTTC. Its translation is CSARAGGHGQYF.

This clone was seen a handful of times. J is TRBJ1-5 and V is TRBV2, with 7 bases that match TRBD1. The V gene end was trimmed by 5 bases and the J gene end by 4 bases; junction bases not matched to a gene: 8. The CDR3 sequence is 15 residues long. The germline V gene has CDR1 SNHLY and CDR2 FYNNEI. CDR3 residues: CASSQGTASNQPQHF. The CDR3 nucleotides are TGTGCCAGCAGTCAAGGGACAGCTTCAAATCAGCCCCAGCATTTT. Complete variable domain (other parts from reference TRBV2 and TRBJ1-5): EPEVTQTPSHQVTQMGQEVILRCVPISNHLYFYWYRQILGQKVEFLVSFYNNEISEKSEIFDDQFSVERPDGSNFTLKIRSTKLEDSAMYFCASSQGTASNQPQHFGDGTRLSIL.

The chain has TRBV19 and TRBJ1-1; 11 positions agree with TRBD1. This CDR3 contains 17 residues. The ends lost 4 bases at V and 4 bases at J; junction bases unmatched: 11. The germline CDR1 and CDR2 sequences are LNHDA and SQIVND (reference sequence). The CDR3 is CASSTRSGQGAGTEAFF. In DNA form, the CDR3 reads TGTGCCAGTAGTACCCGTTCAGGACAGGGGGCCGGCACTGAAGCTTTCTTT.

This sequence joins TRBV7-2 and TRBJ1-5, with a tentative D call TRBD1 (6 bases). The CDR3 extends over 16 amino acids. Germline lookup yields CDR1 SGHTA and CDR2 FQGNSA. The V and J ends lost 1 base and 3 bases respectively, with 13 bases between them. Here the CDR3 reads CASSLVSGDTNQPQHF. Written as DNA, the CDR3 is TGTGCCAGCAGCTTAGTTAGTGGGGACACCAATCAGCCCCAGCATTTT.

The gene calls are TRBV2 and TRBJ2-7; perhaps TRBD2 as D (7 bases). Germline V gene sequence: CDR1 SNHLY, CDR2 FYNNEI. V lost 8 bases to trimming and J lost 7 bases, with 30 bases between them. The CDR3 contains 17 residues. The CDR3 region is CASSMVIPGGALGEQYF. The CDR3 nucleotides are TGTGCCAGCTCTATGGTCATACCTGGGGGGGCTCTGGGTGAGCAGTACTTC.

This sequence joins TRBV2 and TRBJ2-5; 11 nucleotides align to TRBD2. CDR3 size: 15 residues. Trimming cost V 6 bases and J 5 bases; bases outside gene matches: 8. CDR1 is SNHLY and CDR2 is FYNNEI in the germline V gene. The CDR3 DNA follows: TGTGCCAGCAGGGGAACTAGCGGGAGTCCCGAGACCCAGTACTTC. Amino acid sequence: CASRGTSGSPETQYF. Full variable domain (rest looked up from reference TRBV2 and TRBJ2-5): EPEVTQTPSHQVTQMGQEVILRCVPISNHLYFYWYRQILGQKVEFLVSFYNNEISEKSEIFDDQFSVERPDGSNFTLKIRSTKLEDSAMYFCASRGTSGSPETQYFGPGTRLLVL.

The chain combines TRBV7-2 with TRBJ1-2, with a possible D match to TRBD1 (6 bases). CDR1 is SGHTA and CDR2 is FQGNSA in the germline V gene. The CDR3 length is 14 residues. The V gene lost 6 bases and the J gene lost 0 bases, with 11 bases spanning the gap. CDR3 residues: CASSRDKSNYGYTF. The CDR3 DNA reads TGTGCCAGCAGTAGGGACAAATCTAACTATGGCTACACCTTC.

The chain is built from TRBV6-5 and TRBJ1-6; D possibly corresponds to TRBD1 (5 bases). V lost 2 bases and J lost 5, with 10 bases in between. Germline loops: CDR1 MNHEY, CDR2 SVGAGI. This CDR3 region has 15 residues. The CDR3 DNA sequence: TGTGCCAGCAGTTACGGCAGGGTAAATAATTCACCCCTCCACTTT. As protein: CASSYGRVNNSPLHF.

This clone was seen only once. The chain has TRBV11-2 and TRBJ2-1; 9 bases fit TRBD1. In germline, CDR1 is SGHAT, CDR2 FQNNGV. Unmatched junction bases numbered 9, after V lost 3 bases and J lost 6 bases. The CDR3 length is 16 residues. The CDR3 DNA reads as TGTGCCAGCAGCTTGTTCTTACAGGGGGCGTTCAATGAGCAGTTCTTC. Its translation: CASSLFLQGAFNEQFF.

The V call is TRBV7-9, the J call TRBJ1-4; 9 bases fit TRBD1. The V gene end was trimmed by 1 base and the J gene end by 5 bases; junction bases not matched to a gene: 8. The germline gives CDR1 SEHNR, CDR2 FQNEAQ (reference sequence). The CDR3 covers 17 residues. DNA for the CDR3: TGTGCCAGCAGCTTAGGGGGGCGACAGGGGGTGAATGAAAAACTGTTTTTT. Its translation is CASSLGGRQGVNEKLFF.

This clone is a singleton in its sample. The CDR3 protein is CASAGRAGSLDTQYF. In DNA form, the CDR3 reads TGTGCCAGCGCTGGCAGGGCGGGATCCTTGGATACGCAGTATTTT. This chain uses TRBV5-6 with TRBJ2-3, with D maybe TRBD2 (6 bases). Between the trimmed V and J ends, which lost 7 bases and 6 bases, there was a span of 21 bases. The CDR3 length is 15 residues. Germline V gene sequence: CDR1 SGHDT, CDR2 YYEEEE.

The chain couples TRBV12-5 to TRBJ2-1; 9 bases are a match to TRBD1. V shed 2 bases, J shed 7 bases, and the junction held 9 bases outside the gene matches. The CDR3 spans 16 residues. Germline CDR1 reads LGHNT; CDR2 reads FRNRAP. The CDR3 DNA sequence: TGTGCTAGTGGTTTGCCCTGGGACAGGGTGAGGAATGAGCAGTTCTTC. It is translated as CASGLPWDRVRNEQFF.

V gene TRBV5-4 combines with J gene TRBJ2-5; tentatively, D is TRBD1 (6 bases). This CDR3 is 17 amino acids long. Germline V gene data show CDR1 as SGHNT and CDR2 as YYREEE (reference sequence). Trimming removed 1 base at V and 4 bases at J, with 20 bases between. The CDR3 DNA sequence: TGTGCCAGCAGCTTGTTCCCTCCCACAGGGTTGAGAGAGACCCAGTACTTC. As protein: CASSLFPPTGLRETQYF.